This T cell receptor beta chain was obtained from a study of Tregs in tolerant kidney transplant recipients. From germline, CDR1 is SQVTM and CDR2 ANQGSEA. CDR3 length: 16 residues. V shed 1 base and J 3 bases; nucleotides not matched to a gene: 9. Generated by immunoSEQ multiplex PCR, the TCRdb table keeps only in-frame clones and is missing some. The table lists tens of thousands of clones, 85% to 95% of them singletons, with 4.5% to 5% in the top ten. Unstimulated Tregs (CD4+CD25+CD127-) and CD4+CD25- non-Tregs were sorted from PBMCs. The sample comprised CD8+ T cells from blood. This clonotype originated in a human donor in good health. This chain links TRBV29-1 with TRBJ2-7; 10 positions agree with TRBD2. The CDR3 protein is CSVEAAGGQGSYEQYF. The CDR3 nucleotides are TGCAGCGTTGAAGCAGCGGGAGGGCAGGGTAGCTACGAGCAGTACTTC.